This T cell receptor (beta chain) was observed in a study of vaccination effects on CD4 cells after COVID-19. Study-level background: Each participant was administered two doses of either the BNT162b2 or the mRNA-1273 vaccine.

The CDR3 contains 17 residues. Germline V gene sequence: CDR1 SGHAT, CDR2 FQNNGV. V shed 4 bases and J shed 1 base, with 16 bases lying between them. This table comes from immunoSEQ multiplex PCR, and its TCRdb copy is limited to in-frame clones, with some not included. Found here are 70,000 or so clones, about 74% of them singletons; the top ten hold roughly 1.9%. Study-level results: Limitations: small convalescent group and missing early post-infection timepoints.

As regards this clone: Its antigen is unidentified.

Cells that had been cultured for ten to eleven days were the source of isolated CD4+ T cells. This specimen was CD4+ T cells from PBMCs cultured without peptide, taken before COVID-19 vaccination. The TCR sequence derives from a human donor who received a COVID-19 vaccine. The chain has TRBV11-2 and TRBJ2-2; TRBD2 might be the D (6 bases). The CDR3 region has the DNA TGTGCCAGCAGCTCATCCATAGGAGCGGGGAACACCGGGGAGCTGTTTTTT. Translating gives CASSSSIGAGNTGELFF. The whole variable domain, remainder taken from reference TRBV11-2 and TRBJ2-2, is EAGVAQSPRYKIIEKRQSVAFWCNPISGHATLYWYQQILGQGPKLLIQFQNNGVVDDSQLPKDRFSAERLKGVDSTLKIQPAKLEDSAVYLCASSSSIGAGNTGELFFGEGSRLTVL.